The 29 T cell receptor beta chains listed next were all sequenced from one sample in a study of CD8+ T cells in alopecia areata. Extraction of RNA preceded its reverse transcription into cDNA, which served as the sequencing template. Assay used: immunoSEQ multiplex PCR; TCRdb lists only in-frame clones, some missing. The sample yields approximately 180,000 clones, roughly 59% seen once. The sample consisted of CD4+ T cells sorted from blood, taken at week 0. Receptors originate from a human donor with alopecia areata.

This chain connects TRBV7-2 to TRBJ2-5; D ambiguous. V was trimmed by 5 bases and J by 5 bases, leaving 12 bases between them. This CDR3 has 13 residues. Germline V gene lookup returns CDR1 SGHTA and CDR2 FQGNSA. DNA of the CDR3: TGTGCCAGCAGCCCAGGTTTCGGGGAGACCCAGTACTTC. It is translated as CASSPGFGETQYF.

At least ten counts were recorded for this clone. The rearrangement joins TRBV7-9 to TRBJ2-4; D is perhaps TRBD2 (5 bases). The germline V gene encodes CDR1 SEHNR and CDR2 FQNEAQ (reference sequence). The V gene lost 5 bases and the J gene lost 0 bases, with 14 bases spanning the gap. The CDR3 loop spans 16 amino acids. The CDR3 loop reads CASSGSGHGAKNIQYF. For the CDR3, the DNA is TGTGCCAGCAGCGGCAGCGGTCACGGAGCCAAAAACATTCAGTACTTC.

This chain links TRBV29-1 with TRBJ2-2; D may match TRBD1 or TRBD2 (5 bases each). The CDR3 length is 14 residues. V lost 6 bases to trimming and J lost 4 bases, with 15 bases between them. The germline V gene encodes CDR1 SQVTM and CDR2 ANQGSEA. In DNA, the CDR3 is TGCAGCGTGGGGGAACGGGGCAGCACCGGGGAGCTGTTTTTT. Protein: CSVGERGSTGELFF.

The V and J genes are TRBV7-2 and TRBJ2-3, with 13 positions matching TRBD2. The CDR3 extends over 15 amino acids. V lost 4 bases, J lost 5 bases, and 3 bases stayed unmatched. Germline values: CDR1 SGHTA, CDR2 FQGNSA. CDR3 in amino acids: CASSSGLAGEDTQYF. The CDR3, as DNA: TGTGCCAGCAGCTCCGGACTAGCGGGGGAAGATACGCAGTATTTT.

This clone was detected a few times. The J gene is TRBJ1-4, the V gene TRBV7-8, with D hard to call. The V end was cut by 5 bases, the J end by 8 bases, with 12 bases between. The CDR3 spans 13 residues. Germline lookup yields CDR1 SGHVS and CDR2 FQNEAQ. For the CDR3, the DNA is TGTGCCAGCAGCCCACGTCGGCTAGAAAAACTGTTTTTT. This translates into CASSPRRLEKLFF.

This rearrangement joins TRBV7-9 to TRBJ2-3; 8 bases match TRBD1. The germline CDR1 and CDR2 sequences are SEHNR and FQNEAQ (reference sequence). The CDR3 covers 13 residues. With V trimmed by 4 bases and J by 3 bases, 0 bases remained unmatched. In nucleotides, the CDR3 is TGTGCCAGCAGCTGGGACAGGACAGATACGCAGTATTTT. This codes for CASSWDRTDTQYF. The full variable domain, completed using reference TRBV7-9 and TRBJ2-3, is DTGVSQNPRHKITKRGQNVTFRCDPISEHNRLYWYRQTLGQGPEFLTYFQNEAQLEKSRLLSDRFSAERPKGSFSTLEIQRTEQGDSAMYLCASSWDRTDTQYFGPGTRLTVL.

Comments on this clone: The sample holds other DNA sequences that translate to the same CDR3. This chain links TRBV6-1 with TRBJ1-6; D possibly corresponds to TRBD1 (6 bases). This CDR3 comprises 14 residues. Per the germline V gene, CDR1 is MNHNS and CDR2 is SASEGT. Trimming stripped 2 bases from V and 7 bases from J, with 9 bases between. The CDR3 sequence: CASSERGRNSPLHF. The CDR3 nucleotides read TGTGCCAGCAGTGAAAGGGGGAGAAATTCACCCCTCCACTTT.

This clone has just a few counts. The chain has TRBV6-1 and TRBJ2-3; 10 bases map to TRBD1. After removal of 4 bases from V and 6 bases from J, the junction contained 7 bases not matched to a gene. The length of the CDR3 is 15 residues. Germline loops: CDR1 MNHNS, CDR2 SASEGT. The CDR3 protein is CASSARDRGSDTQYF. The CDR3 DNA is TGTGCCAGCAGTGCACGGGACAGGGGCTCGGATACGCAGTATTTT.

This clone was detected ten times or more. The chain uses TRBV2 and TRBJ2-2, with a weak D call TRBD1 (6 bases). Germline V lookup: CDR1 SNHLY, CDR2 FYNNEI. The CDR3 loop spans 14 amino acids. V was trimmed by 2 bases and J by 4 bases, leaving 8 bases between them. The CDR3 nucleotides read TGTGCCAGCAGTGAAAACAGGGTCACCGGGGAGCTGTTTTTT. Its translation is CASSENRVTGELFF.

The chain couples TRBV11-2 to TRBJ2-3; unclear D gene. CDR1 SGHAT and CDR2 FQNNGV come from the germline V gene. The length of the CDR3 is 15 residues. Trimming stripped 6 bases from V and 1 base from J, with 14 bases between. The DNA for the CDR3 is TGTGCCAGCAGTCCTCAGCGAGCCCGCACAGATACGCAGTATTTT. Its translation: CASSPQRARTDTQYF.

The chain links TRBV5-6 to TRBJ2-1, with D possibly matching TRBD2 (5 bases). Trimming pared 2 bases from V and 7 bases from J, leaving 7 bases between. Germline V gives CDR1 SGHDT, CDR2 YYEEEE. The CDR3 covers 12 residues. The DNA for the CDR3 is TGTGCCAGCAGCTTCACGGGGAATGAGCAGTTCTTC. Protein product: CASSFTGNEQFF. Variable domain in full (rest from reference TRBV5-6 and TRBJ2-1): DAGVTQSPTHLIKTRGQQVTLRCSPKSGHDTVSWYQQALGQGPQFIFQYYEEEERQRGNFPDRFSGHQFPNYSSELNVNALLLGDSALYLCASSFTGNEQFFGPGTRLTVL.

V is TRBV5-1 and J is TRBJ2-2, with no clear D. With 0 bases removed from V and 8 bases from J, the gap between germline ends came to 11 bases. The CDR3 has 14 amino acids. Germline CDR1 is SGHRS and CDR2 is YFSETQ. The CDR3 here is CASSLETTRGELFF. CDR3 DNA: TGCGCCAGCAGCTTGGAGACGACGCGGGGGGAGCTGTTTTTT.

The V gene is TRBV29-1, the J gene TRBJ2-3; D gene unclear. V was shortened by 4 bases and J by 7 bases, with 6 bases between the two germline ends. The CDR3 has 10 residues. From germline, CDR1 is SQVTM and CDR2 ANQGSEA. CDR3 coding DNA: TGCAGCGTTGTAACGCATACGCAGTATTTT. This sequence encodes CSVVTHTQYF.

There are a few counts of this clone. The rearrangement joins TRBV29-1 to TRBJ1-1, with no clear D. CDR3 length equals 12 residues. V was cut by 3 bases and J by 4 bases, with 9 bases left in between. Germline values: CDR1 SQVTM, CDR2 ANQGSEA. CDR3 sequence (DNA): TGCAGCGTTGATGACGGAGGCACTGAAGCTTTCTTT. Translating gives CSVDDGGTEAFF. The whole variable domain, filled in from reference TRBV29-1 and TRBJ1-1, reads SAVISQKPSRDICQRGTSLTIQCQVDSQVTMMFWYRQQPGQSLTLIATANQGSEATYESGFVIDKFPISRPNLTFSTLTVSNMSPEDSSIYLCSVDDGGTEAFFGQGTRLTVV.

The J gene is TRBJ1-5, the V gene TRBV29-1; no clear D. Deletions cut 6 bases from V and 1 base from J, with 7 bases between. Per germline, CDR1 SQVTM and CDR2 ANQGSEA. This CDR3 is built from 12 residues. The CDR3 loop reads CSVPDSNQPQHF. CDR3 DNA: TGCAGCGTCCCTGACAGCAATCAGCCCCAGCATTTT.

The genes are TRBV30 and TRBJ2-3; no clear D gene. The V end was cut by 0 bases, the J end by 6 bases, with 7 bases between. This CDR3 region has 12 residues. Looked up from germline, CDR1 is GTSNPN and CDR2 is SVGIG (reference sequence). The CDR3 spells CAWSVLRDTQYF. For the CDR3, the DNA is TGTGCCTGGAGTGTCCTAAGGGATACGCAGTATTTT.

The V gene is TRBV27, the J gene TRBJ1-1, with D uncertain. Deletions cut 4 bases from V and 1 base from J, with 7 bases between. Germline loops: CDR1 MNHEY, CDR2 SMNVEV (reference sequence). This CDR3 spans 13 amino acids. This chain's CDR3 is CASSYSTNTEAFF. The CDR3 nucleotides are TGTGCCAGCAGTTATAGCACGAACACTGAAGCTTTCTTT.

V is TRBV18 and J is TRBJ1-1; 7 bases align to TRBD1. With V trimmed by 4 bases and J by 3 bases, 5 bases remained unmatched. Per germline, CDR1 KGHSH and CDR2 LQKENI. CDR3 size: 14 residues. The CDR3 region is CASSRGTADTEAFF. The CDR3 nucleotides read TGTGCCAGCTCACGAGGGACAGCGGACACTGAAGCTTTCTTT.

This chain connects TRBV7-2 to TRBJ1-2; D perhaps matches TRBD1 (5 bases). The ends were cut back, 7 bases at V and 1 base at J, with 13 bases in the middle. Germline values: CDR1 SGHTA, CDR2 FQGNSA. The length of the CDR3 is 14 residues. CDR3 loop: CASTFGGVNYGYTF. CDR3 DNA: TGTGCCAGCACCTTTGGGGGGGTTAACTATGGCTACACCTTC. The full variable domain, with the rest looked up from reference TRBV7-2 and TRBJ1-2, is GAGVSQSPSNKVTEKGKDVELRCDPISGHTALYWYRQSLGQGLEFLIYFQGNSAPDKSGLPSDRFSAERTGGSVSTLTIQRTQQEDSAVYLCASTFGGVNYGYTFGSGTRLTVV.

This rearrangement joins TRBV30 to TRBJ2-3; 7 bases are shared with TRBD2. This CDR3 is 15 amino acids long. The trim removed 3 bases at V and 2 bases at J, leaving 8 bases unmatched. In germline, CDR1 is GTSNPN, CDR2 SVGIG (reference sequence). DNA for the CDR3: TGTGCCTGGAGGGACCTCAGCGGGGCCACAGATACGCAGTATTTT. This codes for CAWRDLSGATDTQYF.

The CDR3 spells CASRRPGADTGELFF. The CDR3 DNA follows: TGTGCCAGTAGGCGTCCGGGGGCGGACACCGGGGAGCTGTTTTTT. The chain has TRBV19 and TRBJ2-2; D may match TRBD1 or TRBD2 (6 bases each). The CDR3 is made up of 15 amino acids. Germline V CDR1 and CDR2: LNHDA, SQIVND (reference sequence). The V end lost 6 bases, the J end lost 3 bases, and 14 bases lay between the germline ends.

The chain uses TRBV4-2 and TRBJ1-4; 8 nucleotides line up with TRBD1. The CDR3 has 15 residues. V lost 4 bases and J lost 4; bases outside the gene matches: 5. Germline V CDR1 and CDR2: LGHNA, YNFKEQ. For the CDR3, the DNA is TGTGCCAGCAGCCCCCCAGGGGGCGGTAATGAAAAACTGTTTTTT. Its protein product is CASSPPGGGNEKLFF.

CDR3 protein: CASSHPTVAKNIQYF. The CDR3 nucleotides are TGTGCCAGCAGCCACCCGACAGTAGCCAAAAACATTCAGTACTTC. The chain combines TRBV14 with TRBJ2-4, with D perhaps TRBD1 (5 bases). Germline CDR1 and CDR2: SGHDN and FVKESK. V lost 3 bases and J 0 bases, leaving 9 bases between the germline ends. CDR3 size: 15 residues.

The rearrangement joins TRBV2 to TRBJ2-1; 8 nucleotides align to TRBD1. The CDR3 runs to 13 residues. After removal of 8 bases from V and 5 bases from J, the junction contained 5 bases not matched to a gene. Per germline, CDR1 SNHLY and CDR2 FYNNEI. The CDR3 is CASRQGINNEQFF. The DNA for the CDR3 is TGTGCCAGCCGACAGGGGATTAACAATGAGCAGTTCTTC.

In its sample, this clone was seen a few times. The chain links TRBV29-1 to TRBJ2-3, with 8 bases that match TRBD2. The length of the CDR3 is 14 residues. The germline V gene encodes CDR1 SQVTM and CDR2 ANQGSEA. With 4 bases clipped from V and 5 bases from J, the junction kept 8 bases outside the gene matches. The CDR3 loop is CSVGFGGAGDTQYF. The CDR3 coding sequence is TGCAGCGTTGGTTTCGGGGGGGCCGGAGATACGCAGTATTTT.

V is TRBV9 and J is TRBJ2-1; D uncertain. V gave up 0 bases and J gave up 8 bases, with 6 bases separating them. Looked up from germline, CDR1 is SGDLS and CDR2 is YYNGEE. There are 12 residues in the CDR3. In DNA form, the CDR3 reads TGTGCCAGCAGCGTAGTGAGCGATGAGCAGTTCTTC. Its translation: CASSVVSDEQFF.

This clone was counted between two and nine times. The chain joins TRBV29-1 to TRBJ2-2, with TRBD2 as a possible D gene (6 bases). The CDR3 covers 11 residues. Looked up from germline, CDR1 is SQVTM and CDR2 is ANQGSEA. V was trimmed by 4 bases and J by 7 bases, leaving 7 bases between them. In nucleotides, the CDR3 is TGCAGCGTTGGGCGGGGCGGGGAGCTGTTTTTT. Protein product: CSVGRGGELFF.

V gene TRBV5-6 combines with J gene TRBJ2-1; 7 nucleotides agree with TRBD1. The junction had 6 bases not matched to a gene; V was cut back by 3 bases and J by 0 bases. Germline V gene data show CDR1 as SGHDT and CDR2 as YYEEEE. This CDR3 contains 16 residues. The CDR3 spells CASSSGRDSSYNEQFF. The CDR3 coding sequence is TGTGCCAGCAGCTCTGGCCGGGACAGCTCCTACAATGAGCAGTTCTTC.

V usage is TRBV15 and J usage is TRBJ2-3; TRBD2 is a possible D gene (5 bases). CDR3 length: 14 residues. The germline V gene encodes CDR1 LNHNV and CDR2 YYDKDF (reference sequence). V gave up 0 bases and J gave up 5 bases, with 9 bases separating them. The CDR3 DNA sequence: TGTGCCACCAGCAGAGAAGGTCGGGGAGATACGCAGTATTTT. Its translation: CATSREGRGDTQYF.